The 4 T cell receptor beta chains below come from one sample, sequenced in a study of cytomegalovirus exposure and HLA in healthy donors. It was with 60 Vbeta and 13 Jbeta primers that the PCR ran. Measured with immunoSEQ multiplex PCR; TCRdb has only the in-frame clones, and not every one. The table includes about 120,000 clones, 74% detected once. Specimen: PBMCs. These receptors were obtained from a human donor in good health.

This clone has only a few counts. The chain uses TRBV5-6 and TRBJ1-6; D perhaps matches TRBD1 (6 bases). V dropped 3 bases and J dropped 10 bases, with 23 bases sitting between them. The CDR3 spans 17 residues. CDR1 is SGHDT and CDR2 is YYEEEE in the germline V gene. CDR3 in amino acids: CASSSLLQQGVGSPLHF. The CDR3 nucleotides are TGTGCCAGCAGCTCACTACTACAACAGGGTGTTGGGTCACCCCTCCACTTT.

The gene calls are TRBV2 and TRBJ2-2, with D hard to call. From germline, CDR1 is SNHLY and CDR2 FYNNEI. V dropped 7 bases and J dropped 1 base, with 10 bases sitting between them. The CDR3 extends over 14 amino acids. CDR3 protein: CASKGQRNTGELFF. The DNA for the CDR3 is TGTGCCAGCAAAGGCCAGCGGAACACCGGGGAGCTGTTTTTT.

The genes are TRBV7-2 and TRBJ1-6; the D gene is possibly TRBD1 (6 bases). Germline values: CDR1 SGHTA, CDR2 FQGNSA. The CDR3 covers 14 residues. V was trimmed by 5 bases and J by 10 bases, leaving 15 bases between them. The CDR3 bases are TGTGCCAGCAGCCGACCCAGGGGAGGGTCACCCCTCCACTTT. It is translated as CASSRPRGGSPLHF. Together with reference TRBV7-2 and TRBJ1-6, the CDR3 gives the full variable domain: GAGVSQSPSNKVTEKGKDVELRCDPISGHTALYWYRQSLGQGLEFLIYFQGNSAPDKSGLPSDRFSAERTGGSVSTLTIQRTQQEDSAVYLCASSRPRGGSPLHFGNGTRLTVT.

V is TRBV28 and J is TRBJ2-5, with TRBD2 as a possible D gene (5 bases). The CDR3 sequence is 15 residues long. V was clipped by 10 bases and J by 2 bases, with 20 bases between them. The germline CDR1 and CDR2 sequences are MDHEN and SYDVKM. The CDR3 sequence: CAITRERQVQETQYF. The CDR3 coding sequence is TGTGCCATCACTAGGGAGCGGCAGGTTCAAGAGACCCAGTACTTC.